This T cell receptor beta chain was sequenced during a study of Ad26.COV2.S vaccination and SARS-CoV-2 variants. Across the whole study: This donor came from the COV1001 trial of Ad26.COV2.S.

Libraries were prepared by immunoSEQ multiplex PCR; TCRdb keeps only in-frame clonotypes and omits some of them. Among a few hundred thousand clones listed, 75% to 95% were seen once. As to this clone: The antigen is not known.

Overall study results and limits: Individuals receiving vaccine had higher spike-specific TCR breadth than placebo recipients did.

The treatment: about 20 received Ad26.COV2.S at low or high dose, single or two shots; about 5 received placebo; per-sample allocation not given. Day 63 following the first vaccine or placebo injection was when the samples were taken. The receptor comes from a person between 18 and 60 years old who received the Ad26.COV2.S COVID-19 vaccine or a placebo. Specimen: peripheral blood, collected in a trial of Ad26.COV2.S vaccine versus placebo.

The CDR3 sequence is CSVANSYNEQFF. CDR3 sequence (DNA): TGCAGCGTTGCCAACTCCTACAATGAGCAGTTCTTC. The chain uses TRBV29-1 and TRBJ2-1; D is unclear. There are 12 residues in the CDR3. V dropped 4 bases and J dropped 0 bases, with 4 bases sitting between them. Germline V CDR1 and CDR2: SQVTM, ANQGSEA.